Listed here are 18 T cell receptor beta chains from one sample, sequenced in a study of human T cells and chemical hapten exposure. Time point here: patch test 2, 6 weeks after DPC sensitization. Treatment reported: therapeutic diphenylcyclopropenone sensitization with weekly scalp DPC. TCRdb re-analysed the RACE reads in MiXCR, keeping a single row per CDR3 protein. The profile shows about 140,000 distinct CDR3 sequences, approximately 10% of them singletons. The material was whole blood, obtained in connection with sensitization to the hapten diphenylcyclopropenone (DPC). These TCRs come from a woman aged 45 to 65 with alopecia areata. Some clones in this sample may be carry-over from other donors' samples.

This clonotype was detected a few times. The V call is TRBV28, the J call TRBJ2-7, with D unclear. CDR3 size: 12 residues. Germline CDR1 MDHEN, CDR2 SYDVKM. Trimming removed 5 bases at V and 2 bases at J, with 7 bases between. The CDR3 DNA reads as TGTGCCAGCAGTGCCCATACCTACGAGCAGTACTTC. Encoded protein: CASSAHTYEQYF.

The chain is built from TRBV30 and TRBJ2-1; no firm D call. The CDR3 is 13 residues long. V shed 3 bases and J shed 9 bases, with 15 bases lying between them. Germline values: CDR1 GTSNPN, CDR2 SVGIG (reference sequence). For the CDR3, the DNA is TGTGCCTGGAGCCCACCCGTCGTCGGTGAGCAGTTCTTC. Translated: CAWSPPVVGEQFF. Full variable domain (missing parts from reference TRBV30 and TRBJ2-1): SQTIHQWPATLVQPVGSPLSLECTVEGTSNPNLYWYRQAAGRGLQLLFYSVGIGQISSEVPQNLSASRPQDRQFILSSKKLLLSDSGFYLCAWSPPVVGEQFFGPGTRLTVL.

V usage is TRBV7-8 and J usage is TRBJ1-4; TRBD1 is a possible D gene (5 bases). Trimming shortened V by 4 bases and J by 6 bases, and 9 bases separated the two germline ends. CDR1 is SGHVS, CDR2 FQNEAQ, per germline. The CDR3 is made up of 13 amino acids. The chain's CDR3 is CASSWGRDEKLFF. The CDR3 DNA follows: TGTGCCAGCAGCTGGGGACGGGATGAAAAACTGTTTTTT.

This clonotype was found many times. The V gene is TRBV3-1, the J gene TRBJ2-7; 13 bases are shared with TRBD2. The CDR3 extends over 16 amino acids. Germline loops: CDR1 LGHDT, CDR2 YNNKEL (reference sequence). The V gene end was trimmed by 1 base and the J gene end by 3 bases; junction bases not matched to a gene: 3. DNA for the CDR3: TGTGCCAGCAGCCAAGGAAGGACTAGCGGGAGCTACGAGCAGTACTTC. Its protein product is CASSQGRTSGSYEQYF.

The chain recombines TRBV6-5 with TRBJ2-3, with D tentatively TRBD2 (6 bases). V lost 6 bases, J lost 7 bases, and 11 bases lay in between. The germline V gene has CDR1 MNHEY and CDR2 SVGAGI. This CDR3 spans 12 amino acids. CDR3 DNA sequence: TGTGCCAGCAGCAGGGACTTCAATACGCAGTATTTT. Amino acids: CASSRDFNTQYF.

This clonotype has only a few counts. This sequence joins TRBV18 and TRBJ1-1; maybe TRBD1 (5 bases). This CDR3 is built from 14 residues. Germline loops: CDR1 KGHSH, CDR2 LQKENI. Trimming cost V 2 bases and J 5 bases, with 12 bases left between them. This CDR3 is CASSPNPSGTEAFF. The CDR3, as DNA: TGTGCCAGCTCACCAAACCCCTCAGGGACTGAAGCTTTCTTT.

The table lists this clonotype with many counts. As DNA, the CDR3 is TGTGCCAGCAGTTTTCTCGGCGGGAGGGCCCAAACTGAGCAGTTCTTC. Translation: CASSFLGGRAQTEQFF. This sequence joins TRBV6-2 or TRBV6-3 and TRBJ2-1, with TRBD2 matching over 9 bases. This CDR3 has 16 amino acids. V shed 4 bases and J 9 bases; nucleotides not matched to a gene: 13. Germline V lookup: CDR1 MNHEY, CDR2 SVGEGT.

The chain links TRBV29-1 to TRBJ2-1; D call uncertain. V was pared by 6 bases and J by 5 bases, with 5 bases between. Germline-derived CDR1 and CDR2 are SQVTM and ANQGSEA. The CDR3 sequence is 10 residues long. CDR3 residues: CSVSNNEQFF. CDR3 DNA: TGCAGCGTCTCTAACAATGAGCAGTTCTTC.

The J gene is TRBJ2-5, the V gene TRBV6-5, with 7 bases aligning to TRBD2. This CDR3 comprises 14 residues. Unmatched junction bases numbered 4, after V lost 5 bases and J lost 1 base. Germline V gene data show CDR1 as MNHEY and CDR2 as SVGAGI. Here the CDR3 reads CASSHSGAQETQYF. DNA for the CDR3: TGTGCCAGCAGTCACAGCGGGGCCCAAGAGACCCAGTACTTC.

This clonotype was counted ten times or more. The chain's CDR3 is CSANGGGSNQPQHF. The CDR3 nucleotides read TGCAGTGCTAATGGGGGAGGCAGCAATCAGCCCCAGCATTTT. V gene TRBV20-1 combines with J gene TRBJ1-5; perhaps TRBD1 as D (5 bases). The CDR3 is 14 residues long. Trimming stripped 4 bases from V and 1 base from J, with 11 bases between. Per germline, CDR1 DFQATT and CDR2 SNEGSKA (reference sequence).

This clonotype showed up just a few times. Written as DNA, the CDR3 is TGTGCCAGCAGTTGGGACGGCATGAACACTGAAGCTTTCTTT. It yields the protein CASSWDGMNTEAFF. The J gene is TRBJ1-1, the V gene TRBV6-2 or TRBV6-3; the D gene is possibly TRBD1 (5 bases). This CDR3 contains 14 residues. V lost 4 bases, J lost 0 bases, and 9 bases lay in between. Germline V gene sequence: CDR1 MNHEY, CDR2 SVGEGT.

This clonotype was counted at least ten times. This chain connects TRBV11-2 to TRBJ2-1, with D hard to call. This CDR3 has 11 residues. Trimming cost V 1 base and J 8 bases, with 3 bases left between them. The germline V gene has CDR1 SGHAT and CDR2 FQNNGV. CDR3 protein: CASSLAYEQFF. The CDR3 DNA follows: TGTGCCAGCAGCTTAGCCTATGAGCAGTTCTTC.

CDR3 amino acids: CASSLRGDHNTEAFF. CDR3 bases: TGTGCCAGCAGCTTAAGGGGGGACCATAACACTGAAGCTTTCTTT. The chain uses TRBV7-3 and TRBJ1-1, with D possibly TRBD1 on 5 matching bases. V shed 1 base and J shed 2 bases, with 11 bases lying between them. Germline-derived CDR1 and CDR2 are SGHTA and FQGTGA. The CDR3 runs 15 residues.

J is TRBJ2-2 and V is TRBV7-3, with 13 bases lining up with TRBD2. CDR3 length equals 16 residues. Trimming at V came to 4 bases and at J to 5 bases, leaving 4 bases not matched to a gene. Germline lookup yields CDR1 SGHTA and CDR2 FQGTGA. The CDR3 DNA sequence: TGTGCCAGCAGCTACGGACTAGCGGGAGCTACCGGGGAGCTGTTTTTT. Residues: CASSYGLAGATGELFF.

This clonotype was counted at least ten times. The chain recombines TRBV20-1 with TRBJ1-1, with a weak D call TRBD1 (5 bases). The V end lost 5 bases, the J end lost 1 base, and 11 bases lay between the germline ends. Per the germline V gene, CDR1 is DFQATT and CDR2 is SNEGSKA (reference sequence). This CDR3 is 13 amino acids long. CDR3 in DNA: TGCAGTGCTCCACGGGGGGGGAACACTGAAGCTTTCTTT. Translated: CSAPRGGNTEAFF.

This clonotype has more than one count but fewer than ten. V and J are TRBV20-1 and TRBJ2-1, with TRBD2 identical over 13 bases. V trimming: 0 bases; J trimming: 8 bases; junction bases outside the gene matches: 10. Germline CDR1 is DFQATT and CDR2 is SNEGSKA (reference sequence). This CDR3 is built from 17 residues. CDR3 nucleotides: TGCAGTGCTAGAGATCCGGGGACTAGCGGGATCCGGCATGAGCAGTTCTTC. Its translation: CSARDPGTSGIRHEQFF.

This rearrangement joins TRBV3-1 to TRBJ2-4; 7 bases are a match to TRBD1. Germline values: CDR1 LGHDT, CDR2 YNNKEL (reference sequence). The ends lost 0 bases at V and 5 bases at J; junction bases unmatched: 4. There are 15 residues in the CDR3. The CDR3 DNA follows: TGTGCCAGCAGCCAAGATAACAGGGGCGAAAACATTCAGTACTTC. As protein: CASSQDNRGENIQYF.

The chain has TRBV27 and TRBJ2-2, with a possible D match to TRBD1 (6 bases). V lost 3 bases and J 5 bases, leaving 10 bases between the germline ends. This CDR3 is built from 14 residues. The V gene's germline CDR1 is MNHEY and CDR2 SMNVEV (reference sequence). CDR3: CASSFTGLTGELFF. The CDR3, as DNA: TGTGCCAGCAGTTTTACAGGGCTTACCGGGGAGCTGTTTTTT.